This TCR beta chain was observed in a study of neurological immune-mediated disorders. CDR1 is SGHRS and CDR2 is YFSETQ in the germline V gene. The V end lost 6 bases, the J end lost 5 bases, and 9 bases lay between the germline ends. This CDR3 has 13 amino acids. This clonotype was recorded at least ten times. TCRdb re-called the 5' RACE reads with MiXCR, one entry per CDR3 protein. Of tens of thousands of distinct CDR3 sequences in the sample, over 9.5% are singletons; the top ten hold around a tenth. The sample taken for sequencing was PBMCs. The chain is built from TRBV5-1 and TRBJ1-6, with a weak D call TRBD1 (5 bases). The receptor was isolated from a woman in her fifties or sixties with HTLV-1-associated myelopathy (HAM/TSP). The chain's CDR3 is CASTQADNSPLHF. Written as DNA, the CDR3 is TGCGCCAGCACACAGGCGGATAATTCACCCCTCCACTTT.